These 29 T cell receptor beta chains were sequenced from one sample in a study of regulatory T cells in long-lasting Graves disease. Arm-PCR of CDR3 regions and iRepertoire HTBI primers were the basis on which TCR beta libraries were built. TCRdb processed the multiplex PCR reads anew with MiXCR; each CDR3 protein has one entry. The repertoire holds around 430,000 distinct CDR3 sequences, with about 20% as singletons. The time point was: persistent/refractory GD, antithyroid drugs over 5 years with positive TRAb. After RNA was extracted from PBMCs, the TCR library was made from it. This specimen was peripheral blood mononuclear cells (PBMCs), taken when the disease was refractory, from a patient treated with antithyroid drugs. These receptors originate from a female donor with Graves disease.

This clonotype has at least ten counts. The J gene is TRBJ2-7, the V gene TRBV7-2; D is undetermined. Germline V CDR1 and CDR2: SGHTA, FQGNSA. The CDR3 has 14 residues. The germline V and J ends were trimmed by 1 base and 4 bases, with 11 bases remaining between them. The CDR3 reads CASSLGGWKYEQYF. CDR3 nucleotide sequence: TGTGCCAGCAGCTTAGGGGGTTGGAAATACGAGCAGTACTTC.

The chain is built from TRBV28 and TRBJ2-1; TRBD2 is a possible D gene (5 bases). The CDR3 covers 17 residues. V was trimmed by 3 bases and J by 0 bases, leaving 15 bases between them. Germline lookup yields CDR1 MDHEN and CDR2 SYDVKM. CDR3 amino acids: CASSFTGIRFSYNEQFF. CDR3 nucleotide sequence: TGTGCCAGCAGTTTTACGGGGATACGATTCTCCTACAATGAGCAGTTCTTC.

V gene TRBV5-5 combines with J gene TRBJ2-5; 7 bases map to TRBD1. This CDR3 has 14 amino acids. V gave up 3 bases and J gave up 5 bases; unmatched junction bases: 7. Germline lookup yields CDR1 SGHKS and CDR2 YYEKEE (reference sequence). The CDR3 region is CASSSTGFWETQYF. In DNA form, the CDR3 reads TGTGCCAGCAGCTCGACAGGGTTCTGGGAGACCCAGTACTTC.

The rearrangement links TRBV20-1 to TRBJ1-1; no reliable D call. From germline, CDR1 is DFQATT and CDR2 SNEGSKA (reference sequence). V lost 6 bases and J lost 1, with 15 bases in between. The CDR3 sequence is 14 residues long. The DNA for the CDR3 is TGCAGTGCCTTCCAGGAGGGAAGGAACACTGAAGCTTTCTTT. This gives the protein CSAFQEGRNTEAFF.

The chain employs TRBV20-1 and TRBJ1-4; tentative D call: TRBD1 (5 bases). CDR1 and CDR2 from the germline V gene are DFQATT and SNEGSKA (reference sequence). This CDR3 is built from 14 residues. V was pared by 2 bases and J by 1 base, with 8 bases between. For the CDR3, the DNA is TGCAGTGCTAGAACGGGGGGAACTAATGAAAAACTGTTTTTT. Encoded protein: CSARTGGTNEKLFF.

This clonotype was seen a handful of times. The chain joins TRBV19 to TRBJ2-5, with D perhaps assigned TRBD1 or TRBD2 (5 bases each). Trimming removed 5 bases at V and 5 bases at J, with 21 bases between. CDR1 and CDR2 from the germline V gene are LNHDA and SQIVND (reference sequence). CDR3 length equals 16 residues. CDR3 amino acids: CASSWSYLGTMETQYF. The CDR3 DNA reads TGTGCCAGTAGTTGGAGCTACCTCGGGACGATGGAGACCCAGTACTTC.

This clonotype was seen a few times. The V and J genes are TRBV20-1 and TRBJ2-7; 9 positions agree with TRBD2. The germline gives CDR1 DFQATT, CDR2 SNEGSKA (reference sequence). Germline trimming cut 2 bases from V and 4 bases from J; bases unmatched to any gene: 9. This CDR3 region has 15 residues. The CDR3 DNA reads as TGCAGTGCTAGAACCCTTGGCGGGGGGGCGTACGAGCAGTACTTC. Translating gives CSARTLGGGAYEQYF.

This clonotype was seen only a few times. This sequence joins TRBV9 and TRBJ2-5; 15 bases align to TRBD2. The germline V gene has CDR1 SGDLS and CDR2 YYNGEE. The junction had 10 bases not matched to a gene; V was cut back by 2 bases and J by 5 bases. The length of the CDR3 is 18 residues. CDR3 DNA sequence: TGTGCCAGCAGCGTCGGGACTAGCGGGGGGTCGAGAGGGGAGACCCAGTACTTC. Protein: CASSVGTSGGSRGETQYF.

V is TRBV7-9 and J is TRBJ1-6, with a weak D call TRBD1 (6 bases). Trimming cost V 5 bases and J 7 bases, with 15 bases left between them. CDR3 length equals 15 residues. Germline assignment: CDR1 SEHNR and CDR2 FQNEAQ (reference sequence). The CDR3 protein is CASSPEAGANSPLHF. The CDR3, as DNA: TGTGCCAGCAGCCCCGAGGCGGGGGCCAATTCACCCCTCCACTTT.

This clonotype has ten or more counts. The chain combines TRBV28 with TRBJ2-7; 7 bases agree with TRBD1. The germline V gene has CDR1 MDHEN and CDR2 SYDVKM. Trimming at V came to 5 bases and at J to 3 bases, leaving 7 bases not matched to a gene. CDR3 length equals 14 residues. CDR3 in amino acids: CASSPMTGNYEQYF. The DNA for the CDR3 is TGTGCCAGCAGTCCCATGACAGGGAACTACGAGCAGTACTTC.

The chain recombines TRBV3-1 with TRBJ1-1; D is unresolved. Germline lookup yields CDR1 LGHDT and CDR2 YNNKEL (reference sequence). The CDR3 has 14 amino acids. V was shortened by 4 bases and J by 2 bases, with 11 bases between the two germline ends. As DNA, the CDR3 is TGTGCCAGCAGCCCCCCTAGATTAAACACTGAAGCTTTCTTT. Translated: CASSPPRLNTEAFF.

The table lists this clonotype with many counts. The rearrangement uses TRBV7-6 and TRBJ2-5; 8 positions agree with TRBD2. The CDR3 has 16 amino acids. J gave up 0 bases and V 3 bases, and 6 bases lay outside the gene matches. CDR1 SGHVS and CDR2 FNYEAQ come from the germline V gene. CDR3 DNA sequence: TGTGCCAGCAGCTTGATGGCGGGGGGTTACCAAGAGACCCAGTACTTC. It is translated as CASSLMAGGYQETQYF.

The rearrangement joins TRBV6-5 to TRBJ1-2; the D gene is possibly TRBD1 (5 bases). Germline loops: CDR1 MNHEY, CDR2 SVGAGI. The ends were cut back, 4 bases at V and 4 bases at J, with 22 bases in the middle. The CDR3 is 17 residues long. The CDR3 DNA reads TGTGCCAGCAGTTCCCCCGGCGGGCAGGGAGCCCTCTATGGCTACACCTTC. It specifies CASSSPGGQGALYGYTF.

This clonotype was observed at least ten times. CDR3 DNA: TGTGCCAGCAGCTTATACCGGGGGGAGACCCAGTACTTC. Translated: CASSLYRGETQYF. The chain employs TRBV7-2 and TRBJ2-5; TRBD2 is a possible D gene (6 bases). Germline-derived CDR1 and CDR2 are SGHTA and FQGNSA. This CDR3 spans 13 amino acids. The germline V and J ends were trimmed by 2 bases and 5 bases, with 9 bases remaining between them.

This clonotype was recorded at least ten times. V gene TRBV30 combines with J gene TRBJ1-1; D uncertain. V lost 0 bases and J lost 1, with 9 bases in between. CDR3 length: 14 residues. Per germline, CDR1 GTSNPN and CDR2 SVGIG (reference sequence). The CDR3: CAWSVVQRNTEAFF. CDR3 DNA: TGTGCCTGGAGTGTAGTACAGAGGAACACTGAAGCTTTCTTT.

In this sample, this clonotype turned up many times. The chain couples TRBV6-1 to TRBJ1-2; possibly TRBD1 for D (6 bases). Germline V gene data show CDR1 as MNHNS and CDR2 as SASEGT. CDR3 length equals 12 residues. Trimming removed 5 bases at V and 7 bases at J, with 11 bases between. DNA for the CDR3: TGTGCCAGCAGTCCAACAGGGTCTGGCTACACCTTC. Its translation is CASSPTGSGYTF.

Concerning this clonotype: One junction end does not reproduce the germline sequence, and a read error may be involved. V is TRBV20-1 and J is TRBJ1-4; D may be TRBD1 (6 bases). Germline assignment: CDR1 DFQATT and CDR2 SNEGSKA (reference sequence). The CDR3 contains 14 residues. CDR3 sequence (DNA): TGCAGTGCCATCTCTGGACAGTCGAATGAAGAACTGTTTTTT. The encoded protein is CSAISGQSNEELFF.

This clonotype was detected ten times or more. CDR3 coding DNA: TGTGCCAGCAGTTTAGCGGTCTACGAGCAGTACTTC. Amino acids: CASSLAVYEQYF. The gene calls are TRBV28 and TRBJ2-7, with D unclear. The CDR3 length is 12 residues. The germline CDR1 and CDR2 sequences are MDHEN and SYDVKM. V lost 2 bases to trimming and J lost 3 bases, with 5 bases between them.

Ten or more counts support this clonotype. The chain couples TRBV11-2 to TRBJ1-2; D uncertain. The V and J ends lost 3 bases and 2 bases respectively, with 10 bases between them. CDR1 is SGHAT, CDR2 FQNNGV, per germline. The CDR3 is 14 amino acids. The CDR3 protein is CASSFGQLNYGYTF. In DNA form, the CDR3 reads TGTGCCAGCAGCTTCGGGCAGCTAAACTATGGCTACACCTTC.

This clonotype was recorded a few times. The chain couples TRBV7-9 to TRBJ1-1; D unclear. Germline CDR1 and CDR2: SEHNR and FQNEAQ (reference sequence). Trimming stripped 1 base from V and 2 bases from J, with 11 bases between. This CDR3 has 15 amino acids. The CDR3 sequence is CASSLDETHNTEAFF. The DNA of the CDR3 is TGTGCCAGCAGCTTAGACGAGACACACAACACTGAAGCTTTCTTT.

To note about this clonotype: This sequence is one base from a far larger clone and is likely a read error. CDR3 sequence (DNA): TGTGCCAGCAGTGTAGGACGGAAGATGTTTTATGGCTACACCTTC. It specifies CASSVGRKMFYGYTF. V and J are TRBV2 and TRBJ1-2; D is unresolved. The CDR3 covers 15 residues. The germline gives CDR1 SNHLY, CDR2 FYNNEI. V was pared by 4 bases and J by 5 bases, with 17 bases between.

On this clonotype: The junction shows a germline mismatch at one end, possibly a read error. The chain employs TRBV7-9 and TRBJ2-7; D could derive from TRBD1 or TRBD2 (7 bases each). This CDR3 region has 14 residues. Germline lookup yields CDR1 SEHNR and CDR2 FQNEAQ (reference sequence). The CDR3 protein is CAGSGDSQPTQQYF. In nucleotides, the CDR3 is TGTGCCGGCAGCGGGGACAGCCAACCTACGCAGCAGTACTTC.

CDR3 DNA: TGTGCCACCAGCAGGATGACAGTTAACACTGAAGCTTTCTTT. Encoded protein: CATSRMTVNTEAFF. The chain combines TRBV15 with TRBJ1-1; maybe TRBD1 (5 bases). The CDR3 length is 14 residues. Looked up from germline, CDR1 is LNHNV and CDR2 is YYDKDF (reference sequence). The ends were cut back, 3 bases at V and 2 bases at J, with 10 bases in the middle. The complete variable domain, with remaining parts taken from reference TRBV15 and TRBJ1-1, reads DAMVIQNPRYQVTQFGKPVTLSCSQTLNHNVMYWYQQKSSQAPKLLFHYYDKDFNNEADTPDNFQSRRPNTSFCFLDIRSPGLGDTAMYLCATSRMTVNTEAFFGQGTRLTVV.

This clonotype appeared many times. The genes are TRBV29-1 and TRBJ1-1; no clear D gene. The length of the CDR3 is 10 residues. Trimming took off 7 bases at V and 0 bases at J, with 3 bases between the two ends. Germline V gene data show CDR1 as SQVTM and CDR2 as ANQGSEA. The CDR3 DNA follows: TGCAGCGCCCTGAACACTGAAGCTTTCTTT. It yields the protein CSALNTEAFF.

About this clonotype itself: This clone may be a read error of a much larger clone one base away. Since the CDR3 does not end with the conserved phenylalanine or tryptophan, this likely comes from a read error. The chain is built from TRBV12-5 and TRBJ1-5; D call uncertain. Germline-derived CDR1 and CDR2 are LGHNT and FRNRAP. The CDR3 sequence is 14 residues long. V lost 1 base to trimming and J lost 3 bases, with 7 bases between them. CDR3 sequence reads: CASGLGAINQPQHL. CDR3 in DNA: TGTGCTAGTGGTTTGGGGGCGATCAATCAGCCCCAGCATCTT.

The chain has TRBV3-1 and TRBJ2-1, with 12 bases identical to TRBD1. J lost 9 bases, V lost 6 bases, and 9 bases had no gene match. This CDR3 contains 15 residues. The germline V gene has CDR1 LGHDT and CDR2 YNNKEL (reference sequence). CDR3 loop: CASRWGQGASSEQFF. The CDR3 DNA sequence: TGTGCCAGCAGATGGGGACAGGGGGCTTCGAGTGAGCAGTTCTTC.

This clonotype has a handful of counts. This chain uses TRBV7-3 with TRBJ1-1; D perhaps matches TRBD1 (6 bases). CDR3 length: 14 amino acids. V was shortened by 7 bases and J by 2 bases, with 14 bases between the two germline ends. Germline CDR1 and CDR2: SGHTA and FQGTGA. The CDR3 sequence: CASMEAGQNTEAFF. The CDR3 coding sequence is TGTGCCAGCATGGAGGCGGGACAAAACACTGAAGCTTTCTTT.

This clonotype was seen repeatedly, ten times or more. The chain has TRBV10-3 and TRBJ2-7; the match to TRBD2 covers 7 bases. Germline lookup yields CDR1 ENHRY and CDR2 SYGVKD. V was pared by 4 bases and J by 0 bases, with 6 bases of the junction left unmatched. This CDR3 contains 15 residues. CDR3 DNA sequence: TGTGCCATCAGTGCGAGCGGGATGAGCTCCTACGAGCAGTACTTC. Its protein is CAISASGMSSYEQYF.

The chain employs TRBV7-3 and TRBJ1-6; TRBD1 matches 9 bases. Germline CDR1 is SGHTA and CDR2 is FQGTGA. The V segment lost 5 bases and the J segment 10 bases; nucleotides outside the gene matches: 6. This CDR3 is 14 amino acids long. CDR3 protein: CASSPTGGQSPLHF. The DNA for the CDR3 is TGTGCCAGCAGCCCGACAGGGGGGCAATCACCCCTCCACTTT.